This T cell receptor (beta chain) came from a study of cytomegalovirus exposure and HLA in healthy donors. Germline-derived CDR1 and CDR2 are SGHRS and YFSETQ. The CDR3 is 15 residues long. Trimming cost V 4 bases and J 9 bases; bases outside gene matches: 11. Both 60 Vbeta primers and 13 Jbeta primers went into the PCR. The repertoire was sequenced with immunoSEQ multiplex PCR; TCRdb's copy has only in-frame clones and lacks some. Of fewer than 200,000 clones listed, 83% were seen once; the top ten hold around 1.7%. The sequence derives from a man aged 50-60 years in good health and CMV-seronegative. V and J are TRBV5-1 and TRBJ2-7, with TRBD2 identical over 12 bases. The sample was PBMCs. For the CDR3, the DNA is TGCGCCAGCAGCCTCACTAGCGGGGGGTCTCTCGTGCAGTACTTC. Translation gives CASSLTSGGSLVQYF.